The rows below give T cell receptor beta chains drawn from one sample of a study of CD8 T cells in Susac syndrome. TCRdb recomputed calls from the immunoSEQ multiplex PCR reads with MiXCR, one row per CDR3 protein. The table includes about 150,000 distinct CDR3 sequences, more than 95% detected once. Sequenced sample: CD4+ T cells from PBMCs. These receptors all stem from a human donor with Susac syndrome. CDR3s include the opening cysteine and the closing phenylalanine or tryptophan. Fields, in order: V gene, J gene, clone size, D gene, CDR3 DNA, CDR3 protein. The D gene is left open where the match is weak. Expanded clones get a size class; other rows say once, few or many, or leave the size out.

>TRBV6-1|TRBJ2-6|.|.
TGTGCCAGCAGTCGGGGGGGGACAGCGTTCTCTGGGGCCAACGTCCTGACTTTC
CASSRGGTAFSGANVLTF
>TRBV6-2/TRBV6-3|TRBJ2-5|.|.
TGTGCCAGCAGTTACGGGGGTCCTCAAGAGACCCAGTACTTC
CASSYGGPQETQYF
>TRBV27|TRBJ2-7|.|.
TGTGCCAGCCTAGGGGGGGACTTCCACGAGCAGTACTTC
CASLGGDFHEQYF
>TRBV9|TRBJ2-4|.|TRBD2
TGTGCCAGCAGCCTTACCGGGACTAGCGTCGACATTCAGTACTTC
CASSLTGTSVDIQYF
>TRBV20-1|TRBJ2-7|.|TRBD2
TGCAGTGCTGGGTTAGCGGGAGTAGGAAACGAGCAGTACTTC
CSAGLAGVGNEQYF
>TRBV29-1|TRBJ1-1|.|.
TGCAGCGTTTCTACAGGGAGAACTGAAGCTTTCTTT
CSVSTGRTEAFF
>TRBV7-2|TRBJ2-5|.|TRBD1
TGTGCCAGCAGCTTACGGTGGACAGGGGTGTACCAAGAGACCCAGTACTTC
CASSLRWTGVYQETQYF
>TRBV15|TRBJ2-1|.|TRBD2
TGTGCCACCAGCTGGGGGGGTCAAGTGGGAGGGATCCCCTACAATGAGCAGTTCTTC
CATSWGGQVGGIPYNEQFF
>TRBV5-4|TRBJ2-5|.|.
TGTGCCAGCAGCTTTGTGGGGAGGACTTCTCCCCCAGAGACCCAGTACTTC
CASSFVGRTSPPETQYF
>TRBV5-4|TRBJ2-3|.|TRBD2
TGTGCCAGCAGCTTTAGCGGGGGGGCCGAAGATACGCAGTATTTT
CASSFSGGAEDTQYF
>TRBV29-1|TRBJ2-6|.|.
TGCAGCGTTGAAGTGACTGCTCGTGGGGCCAACGTCCTGACTTTC
CSVEVTARGANVLTF
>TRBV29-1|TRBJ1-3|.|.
TGCAGCGTTGATAATGGGAACACCATATATTTT
CSVDNGNTIYF
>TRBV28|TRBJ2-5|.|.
TGTGCCGTGGGACGGAATCTCCAAGAGACCCAGTACTTC
CAVGRNLQETQYF
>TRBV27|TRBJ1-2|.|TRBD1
TGTGCCAGCCGGGACAGGGGGAGCTACACCTTC
CASRDRGSYTF
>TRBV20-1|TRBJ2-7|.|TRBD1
TGCAGTGCTAGTAGGCCACAGGGGGCCTACGAGCAGTACTTC
CSASRPQGAYEQYF
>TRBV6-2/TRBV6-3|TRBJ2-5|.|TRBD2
TGTGCCAGCAGAGAAACAGCGGGGGAGACCCAGTACTTC
CASRETAGETQYF
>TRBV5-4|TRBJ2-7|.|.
TGTGCCAGCAGCCTTGACAGGAACGAGCAGTACTTC
CASSLDRNEQYF
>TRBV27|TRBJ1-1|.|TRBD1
TGTGCCAGCAGTGACAGGGAAGGGATGAACACTGAAGCTTTCTTT
CASSDREGMNTEAFF
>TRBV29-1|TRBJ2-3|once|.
TGCAGCGTTGTCCCCAGGGAACTTAGCACAGATACGCAGTATTTT
CSVVPRELSTDTQYF
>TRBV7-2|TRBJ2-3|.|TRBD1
TGTGCCAGCAGCTTCGCCGGGACAGGGATCACAGATACGCAGTATTTT
CASSFAGTGITDTQYF
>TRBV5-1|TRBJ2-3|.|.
TGCGCCAGCAGCCTAATAAGGGGAATTAGCACAGATACGCAGTATTTT
CASSLIRGISTDTQYF
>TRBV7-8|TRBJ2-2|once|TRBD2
TGTGCCAGCAGGCTAGCGGGATCGAACACCGGGGAGCTGTTTTTT
CASRLAGSNTGELFF
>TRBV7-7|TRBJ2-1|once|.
TGTGCTAGCAGCCCCTCCCGGGACTCCGAGCAGTTCTTC
CASSPSRDSEQFF
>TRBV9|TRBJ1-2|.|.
TGTGCCAGCAGCGCCGCCCAGGGTTATGGCTACACCTTC
CASSAAQGYGYTF
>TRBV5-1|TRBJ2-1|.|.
TGCGCCAGCAGCGGCGGCGGGATTGTGAACAATGAGCAGTTCTTC
CASSGGGIVNNEQFF
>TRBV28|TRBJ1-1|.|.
TGTGCCAGCAGTTCCGGGGGGGGCGGCAACACTGAAGCTTTCTTT
CASSSGGGGNTEAFF
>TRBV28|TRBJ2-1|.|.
TGTGCCAGCCGCCTGAACCCTGTGAATGAGCAGTTCTTC
CASRLNPVNEQFF
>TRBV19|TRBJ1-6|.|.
TGTGCCAGTAGTCGGTCGGGCCCTAATTCACCCCTCCACTTT
CASSRSGPNSPLHF
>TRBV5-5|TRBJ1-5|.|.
TGTGCCAGCAGCTCGGAGAGGGGCAATCAGCCCCAGCATTTT
CASSSERGNQPQHF
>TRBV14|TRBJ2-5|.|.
TGTGCCAGCAGCCAAACCGTGCCAGAGACCCAGTACTTC
CASSQTVPETQYF
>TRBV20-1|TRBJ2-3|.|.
TGCAGTGCGGGGGCGAGCACAGATACGCAGTATTTT
CSAGASTDTQYF
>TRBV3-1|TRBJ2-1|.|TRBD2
TGTGCCAGCAGCCACAGTCCCGGGACTAGCGGGGTTCCTATCTCCTACAATGAGCAGTTCTTC
CASSHSPGTSGVPISYNEQFF
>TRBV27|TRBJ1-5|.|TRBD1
TGTGCCAGCAGGGGGGGACAGGGGGCGTATCAGCCCCAGCATTTT
CASRGGQGAYQPQHF
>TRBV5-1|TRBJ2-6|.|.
TGCGCCAGCAGCTTCCTTGGGGGGGCCTCTGGGGCCAACGTCCTGACTTTC
CASSFLGGASGANVLTF
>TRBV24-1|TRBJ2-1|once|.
TGTGCCACCAGTGGAGTCGATGAGCAGTTCTTC
CATSGVDEQFF
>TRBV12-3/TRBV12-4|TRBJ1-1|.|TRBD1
TGTGCCAGCAGCCCCCGGACAGGGAGCACTGAAGCTTTCTTT
CASSPRTGSTEAFF
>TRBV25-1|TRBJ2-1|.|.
TGTGCCAGCAGTGAATCGAGGACACAAAACAATGAGCAGTTCTTC
CASSESRTQNNEQFF